One sample yielded the 27 T cell receptor beta chains listed below, sequenced in a study of cytomegalovirus exposure and HLA in healthy donors. PCR amplification relied on 60 Vbeta primers (plus 13 Jbeta primers). Sequenced by immunoSEQ multiplex PCR; TCRdb stores in-frame clones only, minus some. Counted here are 75,000 to 100,000 clones, about 78% occurring once; the ten biggest clones make up roughly 3%. The specimen sequenced was PBMCs. These receptors were taken from a man aged 35 to 55 in good health and CMV-seronegative.

This clone was recorded once. One end of the junction varies from germline; a read error may be responsible. The chain couples TRBV25-1 to TRBJ2-7, with D perhaps matching TRBD1 (6 bases). This CDR3 region has 16 residues. Germline CDR1 MGHDK, CDR2 SYGVNS. The CDR3 region has the DNA TGTGCCGGCAGTGATACCGGGACAAGGGCAGCCTACGAGCAGTACTTC. It encodes CAGSDTGTRAAYEQYF.

This clone was observed a handful of times. The rearrangement joins TRBV9 to TRBJ2-1; no definite D call. The CDR3 contains 15 residues. Germline V gene lookup returns CDR1 SGDLS and CDR2 YYNGEE. V shed 2 bases and J shed 0 bases, with 9 bases lying between them. CDR3 DNA: TGTGCCAGCAGCGTCGACTCCCTCTCCTACAATGAGCAGTTCTTC. This gives the protein CASSVDSLSYNEQFF.

This clone was counted only a few times. The chain combines TRBV28 with TRBJ1-2; D is uncertain. This CDR3 has 12 amino acids. CDR1 and CDR2 from the germline V gene are MDHEN and SYDVKM. V was clipped by 3 bases and J by 5 bases, with 7 bases between them. CDR3 coding DNA: TGTGCCAGCAGTTTGACAATTTATGGCTACACCTTC. This sequence encodes CASSLTIYGYTF.

The chain has TRBV27 and TRBJ2-2, with a weak D call TRBD1 (6 bases). V was clipped by 6 bases and J by 4 bases, with 18 bases between them. The V gene's germline CDR1 is MNHEY and CDR2 SMNVEV (reference sequence). The length of the CDR3 is 16 residues. CDR3 amino acids: CASRKTRDIFTGELFF. CDR3 DNA sequence: TGTGCCAGCAGGAAGACCCGGGACATCTTCACCGGGGAGCTGTTTTTT.

J is TRBJ1-1 and V is TRBV19; D ambiguous. The CDR3 runs to 13 residues. The ends were cut back, 7 bases at V and 6 bases at J, with 15 bases in the middle. Germline V gene sequence: CDR1 LNHDA, CDR2 SQIVND (reference sequence). The DNA for the CDR3 is TGTGCCAGTAACCCTCTTGGAGTCTCTGAAGCTTTCTTT. Protein sequence: CASNPLGVSEAFF.

This clone appeared a few times. The rearrangement joins TRBV19 to TRBJ1-5, with 7 bases identical to TRBD1. V gave up 5 bases and J gave up 0 bases; unmatched junction bases: 10. The CDR3 has 17 amino acids. Germline CDR1 is LNHDA and CDR2 is SQIVND (reference sequence). CDR3: CASSSTGQTFSNQPQHF. In DNA, the CDR3 is TGTGCCAGTAGTTCTACGGGACAGACTTTTAGCAATCAGCCCCAGCATTTT.

The chain carries TRBV5-1 and TRBJ1-4; no reliable D call. V was cut by 4 bases and J by 0 bases, with 10 bases left in between. This CDR3 has 15 residues. The germline V gene has CDR1 SGHRS and CDR2 YFSETQ. This chain's CDR3 is CASSDTTTTNEKLFF. The CDR3 DNA reads as TGCGCCAGCAGCGACACCACGACAACTAATGAAAAACTGTTTTTT.

The chain joins TRBV5-5 to TRBJ1-3; maybe TRBD1 (6 bases). Trimming removed 5 bases from V and 4 bases from J, with 13 bases in between. This CDR3 is built from 14 residues. CDR1 SGHKS and CDR2 YYEKEE come from the germline V gene (reference sequence). The chain's CDR3 is CASSQGQHGNTIYF. CDR3 nucleotides: TGTGCCAGCAGTCAAGGACAGCACGGAAACACCATATATTTT.

This chain connects TRBV28 to TRBJ1-2, with 8 bases identical to TRBD1. This CDR3 has 15 amino acids. Germline CDR1 and CDR2: MDHEN and SYDVKM. The ends lost 5 bases at V and 4 bases at J; junction bases unmatched: 9. CDR3 bases: TGTGCCAGCAGTATCCCTTTGGGACAGGCCTATGGCTACACCTTC. Its protein product is CASSIPLGQAYGYTF.

As concerns this clone: Other DNA sequences from this sample encode an identical CDR3 as well. The V gene is TRBV30, the J gene TRBJ2-3; TRBD2 agrees at 11 bases. The V segment lost 8 bases and the J segment 1 base; nucleotides outside the gene matches: 2. The CDR3 covers 13 residues. Germline V gene sequence: CDR1 GTSNPN, CDR2 SVGIG (reference sequence). The CDR3: CAVAGGGTDTQYF. The CDR3 coding sequence is TGTGCCGTAGCGGGGGGGGGCACAGATACGCAGTATTTT.

The chain has TRBV10-2 and TRBJ2-2; 7 bases align to TRBD1. Germline values: CDR1 WSHSY, CDR2 SAAADI. The CDR3 has 17 residues. Trimming cost V 5 bases and J 6 bases; bases outside gene matches: 15. Here the CDR3 DNA reads TGCGCCAGCAGTATGACAGGGAGTGGGGCTATCGCCGGGGAGCTGTTTTTT. Protein sequence: CASSMTGSGAIAGELFF.

The rearrangement links TRBV5-1 to TRBJ2-1, with 7 positions matching TRBD2. Germline CDR1 is SGHRS and CDR2 is YFSETQ. CDR3 length equals 15 residues. With V trimmed by 3 bases and J by 2 bases, 5 bases remained unmatched. CDR3 coding DNA: TGCGCCAGCAGCTCCGGGACTACCGCCTACAATGAGCAGTTCTTC. It yields the protein CASSSGTTAYNEQFF.

This clone was counted a single time. This chain connects TRBV4-2 to TRBJ2-1; 10 bases fit TRBD2. J lost 0 bases, V lost 4 bases, and 12 bases had no gene match. Germline values: CDR1 LGHNA, CDR2 YNFKEQ. This CDR3 spans 19 amino acids. The CDR3 loop reads CASSRGGDLAGASYNEQFF. The CDR3, as DNA: TGTGCCAGCAGCCGGGGGGGCGACCTAGCGGGGGCCTCCTACAATGAGCAGTTCTTC.

This chain joins TRBV11-2 and TRBJ2-7; 7 positions match TRBD2. The ends lost 4 bases at V and 2 bases at J; junction bases unmatched: 8. The CDR3 sequence is 15 residues long. Germline CDR1 reads SGHAT; CDR2 reads FQNNGV. The CDR3 is CASSSTSFSAYEQYF. CDR3 bases: TGTGCCAGCAGCTCGACTAGCTTCTCGGCCTACGAGCAGTACTTC.

Notes on this clone: No conserved phenylalanine or tryptophan is present at the end of the CDR3, so a read error is the likely explanation. The V and J genes are TRBV29-1 and TRBJ1-2; D may be TRBD1 (5 bases). The CDR3 consists of 13 residues. V gave up 4 bases and J gave up 0 bases, with 9 bases separating them. The germline CDR1 and CDR2 sequences are SQVTM and ANQGSEA. CDR3 sequence: CSVGPQANYGYTL. The CDR3 DNA reads TGCAGCGTTGGACCACAGGCTAACTATGGCTACACCCTC.

The rearrangement joins TRBV5-1 to TRBJ1-2; 7 bases are shared with TRBD1. Trimming took 0 bases from V and 4 from J; bases not matched to a gene: 3. The germline gives CDR1 SGHRS, CDR2 YFSETQ. This CDR3 spans 14 amino acids. CDR3 region: CASSLEDRSYGYTF. The CDR3 DNA follows: TGCGCCAGCAGCTTGGAGGACAGGAGCTATGGCTACACCTTC.

The chain employs TRBV10-1 and TRBJ1-4; possible D gene TRBD1, 5 bases. The CDR3 length is 14 residues. The ends were cut back, 0 bases at V and 5 bases at J, with 7 bases in the middle. CDR1 is WNHNN, CDR2 SYGVQD, per germline (reference sequence). The CDR3 nucleotides are TGCGCCAGCAGTGAGTCGGCAGGGAATGAAAAACTGTTTTTT. As protein: CASSESAGNEKLFF.

The chain employs TRBV19 and TRBJ1-3, with a tentative D call TRBD1 (5 bases). CDR1 LNHDA and CDR2 SQIVND come from the germline V gene (reference sequence). The ends were cut back, 6 bases at V and 0 bases at J, with 12 bases in the middle. This CDR3 is 15 amino acids long. The CDR3 nucleotides read TGTGCCAGTAGCATGGGACTGAACTCTGGAAACACCATATATTTT. This sequence encodes CASSMGLNSGNTIYF.

The CDR3 nucleotides read TGTGCCAGCGGGGCAGGAAGTTTAGGATACTATGGCTACACCTTC. Translation: CASGAGSLGYYGYTF. This chain connects TRBV2 to TRBJ1-2, with D maybe TRBD1 (5 bases). Germline CDR1 reads SNHLY; CDR2 reads FYNNEI. The CDR3 runs 15 residues. The V end lost 8 bases, the J end lost 3 bases, and 19 bases lay between the germline ends.

The chain links TRBV7-9 to TRBJ2-5, with D unclear. The ends were cut back, 5 bases at V and 0 bases at J, with 22 bases in the middle. Germline CDR1 reads SEHNR; CDR2 reads FQNEAQ (reference sequence). The CDR3 is 18 amino acids. The CDR3 is CASSTTLTSSTYQETQYF. The CDR3 DNA sequence: TGTGCCAGCAGCACAACACTGACAAGTTCGACGTACCAAGAGACCCAGTACTTC.

The V and J genes are TRBV25-1 and TRBJ2-2, with D perhaps matching TRBD2 (5 bases). The germline V and J ends were trimmed by 4 bases and 2 bases, with 14 bases remaining between them. Germline CDR1 MGHDK, CDR2 SYGVNS. The CDR3 contains 16 residues. In nucleotides, the CDR3 is TGTGCCAGCAGTGCCCTCGGGATACTCAACACCGGGGAGCTGTTTTTT. As protein: CASSALGILNTGELFF. Full variable domain (remainder filled in from reference TRBV25-1 and TRBJ2-2): EADIYQTPRYLVIGTGKKITLECSQTMGHDKMYWYQQDPGMELHLIHYSYGVNSTEKGDLSSESTVSRIRTEHFPLTLESARPSHTSQYLCASSALGILNTGELFFGEGSRLTVL.

The chain links TRBV6-1 to TRBJ1-5, with TRBD1 matching 10 bases. CDR3 length equals 14 residues. With 9 bases clipped from V and 1 base from J, the junction kept 3 bases outside the gene matches. Germline V gene data show CDR1 as MNHNS and CDR2 as SASEGT. CDR3: CASRQGASNQPQHF. CDR3 bases: TGTGCCAGTAGACAGGGGGCGAGCAATCAGCCCCAGCATTTT.

This clone was counted between two and nine times. V gene TRBV19 combines with J gene TRBJ2-5, with D perhaps matching TRBD2 (6 bases). Trimming stripped 3 bases from V and 5 bases from J, with 16 bases between. Germline CDR1 and CDR2: LNHDA and SQIVND (reference sequence). This CDR3 is built from 15 residues. Here the CDR3 DNA reads TGTGCCAGTAGTATGGGACGACGGGCGGGGGAGACCCAGTACTTC. Amino acid sequence: CASSMGRRAGETQYF.

This clone was counted once. The chain links TRBV29-1 to TRBJ2-1; 9 bases map to TRBD2. J was trimmed by 7 bases and V by 6 bases; bases with no gene match: 16. Germline V gene lookup returns CDR1 SQVTM and CDR2 ANQGSEA. The CDR3 is made up of 16 amino acids. DNA of the CDR3: TGCAGCGTAGACGGGACTAGCAGGACAGGTTGGAATGAGCAGTTCTTC. Translating gives CSVDGTSRTGWNEQFF.

This clone occurred a few times. The chain carries TRBV2 and TRBJ1-1, with D unclear. V was clipped by 1 base and J by 11 bases, with 5 bases between them. This CDR3 has 10 residues. CDR1 is SNHLY and CDR2 is FYNNEI in the germline V gene. Here the CDR3 reads CASSEVGAFF. CDR3 sequence (DNA): TGTGCCAGCAGTGAAGTCGGGGCTTTCTTT.

This rearrangement joins TRBV11-2 to TRBJ2-1, with 9 nucleotides matching TRBD1. V lost 5 bases and J lost 8; bases outside the gene matches: 7. From germline, CDR1 is SGHAT and CDR2 FQNNGV. The CDR3 is 14 amino acids. CDR3 DNA: TGTGCCAGCAGCCCGGGGACAGGGCCCCATGAGCAGTTCTTC. Its protein is CASSPGTGPHEQFF. The full variable domain, in which reference TRBV11-2 and TRBJ2-1 provide the parts outside the CDR3, is EAGVAQSPRYKIIEKRQSVAFWCNPISGHATLYWYQQILGQGPKLLIQFQNNGVVDDSQLPKDRFSAERLKGVDSTLKIQPAKLEDSAVYLCASSPGTGPHEQFFGPGTRLTVL.

The J gene is TRBJ1-1, the V gene TRBV28, with D perhaps matching TRBD1 (5 bases). CDR3 length: 14 amino acids. V was cut by 7 bases and J by 2 bases, with 14 bases left in between. Looked up from germline, CDR1 is MDHEN and CDR2 is SYDVKM. CDR3 loop: CASTQTVLNTEAFF. DNA for the CDR3: TGTGCCAGCACCCAGACAGTACTCAACACTGAAGCTTTCTTT.